This TCR beta chain was sequenced during a study of cytomegalovirus exposure and HLA in healthy donors. Points from the study as a whole: In an earlier analysis, most TCR beta V segments were productive about 90% or about 30% of the time. The study labeled around 160 TCR beta chains cytomegalovirus-associated.

CDR1 is MNHEY and CDR2 is SMNVEV in the germline V gene (reference sequence). V gave up 8 bases and J gave up 1 base; unmatched junction bases: 7. This CDR3 has 15 amino acids. In regard to this clone: Its antigen is as yet unknown.

It was with 60 Vbeta and 13 Jbeta primers that the PCR ran. The repertoire was sequenced with immunoSEQ multiplex PCR; TCRdb's copy has only in-frame clones and lacks some. The profile shows about 140,000 clones, 70% to 75% of them singletons. The material sequenced was PBMCs. The chain is built from TRBV27 and TRBJ2-3, with 9 bases aligning to TRBD2. This TCR derives from a woman aged 25 to 45 in good health and CMV-seronegative. The CDR3 loop is CASDASGTGTDTQYF. The DNA for the CDR3 is TGTGCCAGCGACGCTAGCGGGACGGGCACAGATACGCAGTATTTT.